This T cell receptor (beta chain) is drawn from a study of blood T cell repertoires in COVID-19. Looking at the study overall: Sites in the United States, Italy and Spain provided acute and convalescent COVID-19 samples. Sources were T cells, B-cell-depleted T cells, or PBMCs; the material itself was cDNA or gDNA.

Germline V lookup: CDR1 SGHTA, CDR2 FQGTGA. Germline trimming cut 5 bases from V and 1 base from J; bases unmatched to any gene: 11. The CDR3 sequence is 17 residues long. Original processing methods: Amplification with reference gene primers provided the estimates of nucleated cell counts. Only in-frame clones appear in the TCRdb table, and some are missing; sequencing was by immunoSEQ multiplex PCR. V and J calls and clone size are as listed in that table; D and trimming were resolved from the DNA. Among about 160,000 clones listed, 81% were seen once. The clonotype originates from a human donor in a cohort sampled during active COVID-19. The J gene is TRBJ2-3, the V gene TRBV7-3; 8 bases match TRBD2. Sequenced: peripheral blood. The CDR3 region has the DNA TGTGCCAGCAGCAGCGACTTAGCGGGATGGGGCACAGATACGCAGTATTTT. Encoded protein: CASSSDLAGWGTDTQYF. The entire variable domain, with the rest obtained from reference TRBV7-3 and TRBJ2-3, is as follows: GAGVSQTPSNKVTEKGKYVELRCDPISGHTALYWYRQSLGQGPEFLIYFQGTGAADDSGLPNDRFFAVRPEGSVSTLKIQRTERGDSAVYLCASSSDLAGWGTDTQYFGPGTRLTVL.